This T cell receptor (beta chain) was recorded in a study of T cell repertoires in cytomegalovirus infection. Turning to the study itself: Evidence of both CMV infection and a matching HLA type came from public TCR beta signatures. General study points: There were HLA-C-restricted CMV-specific TCR beta clonotypes dominating the ex vivo response. People with CMV and the relevant HLA were identified by cumulative public TCR beta family frequency.

Losses at the gene ends were 5 bases for V and 5 bases for J; bases not matched to a gene: 5. The CDR3 contains 14 residues. Via MiXCR, TCRdb re-called the reads, giving one row per CDR3 protein. The profile shows hundreds of thousands of distinct CDR3 sequences, around 9.6% of them singletons. This clonotype has ten or more counts. Antigen: not known. The sequence was collected from a human donor in good health (CMV status not recorded). Some clones in this sample may be carry-over from other donors' samples. This rearrangement joins TRBV12-3 or TRBV12-4 to TRBJ1-4, with 7 nucleotides matching TRBD1. Sequencing input: PBMCs. The CDR3 spells CASSRGTVNEKLFF. DNA of the CDR3: TGTGCCAGCAGTCGGGGGACAGTAAATGAAAAACTGTTTTTT.